These 24 T cell receptor beta chains originate from one sample sequenced in a study of regulatory T cells in long-lasting Graves disease (dated by TCRdb to about 2021). Library creation used multiplex PCR. TCRdb shows the sequencer as Illumina HiSeq 4000. CDR3 regions were amplified by Arm-PCR with iRepertoire HTBI primers to construct TCR beta libraries. TCRdb trimmed public reads at Q25 via fastp, called clones via MiXCR and kept in-frame beta chains. Every entry covers one CDR3 protein and lists the most common genes and DNA from its rows. A total of approximately 470,000 distinct CDR3 sequences appear in this sample, about a fifth of them only once. The top ten clonotypes cover less than 9% of the sample. In light of the paper, this sample's time point label describes: persistent/refractory GD, antithyroid drugs over 5 years with positive TRAb. For both TCR sequencing and RNA sequencing, RNA was extracted from PBMCs in TRIzol.

The starting material was peripheral blood mononuclear cells (PBMCs), obtained when the disease was refractory, from a patient treated with antithyroid drugs. These receptors all come from a female donor with Graves disease.

The chain carries TRBV3-1 and TRBJ2-7, with 10 positions matching TRBD2. Looked up from germline, CDR1 is LGHDT and CDR2 is YNNKEL (reference sequence). This CDR3 has 16 residues. With V trimmed by 0 bases and J by 5 bases, 7 bases remained unmatched. The CDR3 reads CASSQDYSSGRHEQYF. DNA for the CDR3: TGTGCCAGCAGCCAAGACTACTCTAGCGGGAGACACGAGCAGTACTTC.

V usage is TRBV7-8 and J usage is TRBJ2-1; TRBD2 aligns across 7 bases. In germline, CDR1 is SGHVS, CDR2 FQNEAQ. CDR3 length: 16 amino acids. V was clipped by 5 bases and J by 0 bases; unmatched bases: 7. CDR3 in amino acids: CASSGSGSSSYNEQFF. As DNA, the CDR3 is TGTGCCAGCAGCGGTAGCGGGTCAAGCTCCTACAATGAGCAGTTCTTC.

This clonotype was seen at least ten times. This chain joins TRBV28 and TRBJ1-2; no clear D. The CDR3 has 11 residues. The V and J ends lost 4 bases and 6 bases respectively, with 6 bases between them. The germline V gene has CDR1 MDHEN and CDR2 SYDVKM. The DNA of the CDR3 is TGTGCCAGCAGTTCGGTGCATGGCTACACCTTC. Its protein is CASSSVHGYTF.

This clonotype has ten or more counts. The chain is built from TRBV28 and TRBJ2-7; D remains unclear. The CDR3 spans 13 residues. V was cut by 2 bases and J by 6 bases, with 11 bases left in between. The germline V gene has CDR1 MDHEN and CDR2 SYDVKM. CDR3 loop: CASSLRHSREQYF. CDR3 coding DNA: TGTGCCAGCAGTTTAAGGCATTCCCGCGAGCAGTACTTC. Full variable domain (outside the CDR3, taken from reference TRBV28 and TRBJ2-7): DVKVTQSSRYLVKRTGEKVFLECVQDMDHENMFWYRQDPGLGLRLIYFSYDVKMKEKGDIPEGYSVSREKKERFSLILESASTNQTSMYLCASSLRHSREQYFGPGTRLTVT.

This clonotype has ten or more counts. V usage is TRBV6-2 or TRBV6-3 and J usage is TRBJ2-7; D possibly uses TRBD1 or TRBD2 (6 bases each). The V gene lost 2 bases and the J gene lost 1 base, with 12 bases spanning the gap. The CDR3 runs 15 residues. Looked up from germline, CDR1 is MNHEY and CDR2 is SVGEGT. CDR3 protein: CASSYPGAASYEQYF. The CDR3 bases are TGTGCCAGCAGTTACCCGGGGGCCGCGTCCTACGAGCAGTACTTC.

The chain links TRBV6-1 to TRBJ2-2, with D hard to call. The CDR3 is 15 residues long. V lost 3 bases, J lost 4 bases, and 12 bases lay in between. Germline values: CDR1 MNHNS, CDR2 SASEGT. The CDR3 region is CASSEVSLRTGELFF. As DNA, the CDR3 is TGTGCCAGCAGTGAGGTTAGCTTACGCACCGGGGAGCTGTTTTTT.

For this clonotype: A far larger clone is just one base off, so this is likely a read error. The V and J genes are TRBV7-2 and TRBJ1-4, with TRBD1 as a possible D gene (5 bases). In germline, CDR1 is SGHTA, CDR2 FQGNSA. The CDR3 covers 14 residues. The CDR3 spells CVSSQEGTNEKLFF. CDR3 nucleotide sequence: TGTGTCAGCAGCCAGGAGGGGACTAATGAAAAACTGTTTTTT.

This sequence joins TRBV19 and TRBJ1-2; 9 nucleotides agree with TRBD1. Unmatched junction bases numbered 14, after V lost 6 bases and J lost 6 bases. The CDR3 contains 16 residues. Germline-derived CDR1 and CDR2 are LNHDA and SQIVND (reference sequence). The CDR3 loop is CASRPGTGRFFHGYTF. In nucleotides, the CDR3 is TGTGCCAGTAGGCCAGGGACAGGGAGATTCTTCCATGGCTACACCTTC.

This clonotype was seen many times. The V gene is TRBV30, the J gene TRBJ2-7; 7 bases line up with TRBD2. Germline V lookup: CDR1 GTSNPN, CDR2 SVGIG (reference sequence). The CDR3 spans 11 residues. J lost 3 bases, V lost 5 bases, and 1 base had no gene match. In DNA, the CDR3 is TGTGCCTGGGAGCGGGACTACGAGCAGTACTTC. It specifies CAWERDYEQYF. Full variable domain (remainder filled in from reference TRBV30 and TRBJ2-7): SQTIHQWPATLVQPVGSPLSLECTVEGTSNPNLYWYRQAAGRGLQLLFYSVGIGQISSEVPQNLSASRPQDRQFILSSKKLLLSDSGFYLCAWERDYEQYFGPGTRLTVT.

This clonotype appeared many times. This rearrangement joins TRBV6-1 to TRBJ2-7; D uncertain. Germline values: CDR1 MNHNS, CDR2 SASEGT. The CDR3 totals 15 residues. V gave up 7 bases and J gave up 1 base, with 17 bases separating them. This chain's CDR3 is CASKPLTDASYEQYF. DNA of the CDR3: TGTGCCAGCAAACCTCTAACCGATGCATCCTACGAGCAGTACTTC.

In its sample, this clonotype was seen many times. The chain employs TRBV7-8 and TRBJ2-7; D is perhaps TRBD1 (7 bases). This CDR3 has 14 amino acids. The V gene lost 5 bases and the J gene lost 2 bases, with 13 bases spanning the gap. Looked up from germline, CDR1 is SGHVS and CDR2 is FQNEAQ. The CDR3 reads CASSAGQTTYEQYF. CDR3 in DNA: TGTGCCAGCAGCGCGGGACAGACAACCTACGAGCAGTACTTC.

This clonotype came up a few times. The chain joins TRBV20-1 to TRBJ1-3; TRBD1 matches 7 bases. Germline trimming cut 0 bases from V and 4 bases from J; bases unmatched to any gene: 12. The CDR3 length is 17 residues. Germline V CDR1 and CDR2: DFQATT, SNEGSKA (reference sequence). CDR3 coding DNA: TGCAGTGCTAGAGATCAAACCAGGGGGGGTTCCGGAAACACCATATATTTT. This encodes CSARDQTRGGSGNTIYF.

A few counts support this clonotype. The V and J genes are TRBV6-1 and TRBJ2-2; 12 bases match TRBD2. CDR1 and CDR2 (germline): MNHNS, SASEGT. This CDR3 is built from 17 residues. V lost 6 bases to trimming and J lost 9 bases; unmatched junction nucleotides: 14. CDR3 coding DNA: TGTGCCAGCAGCCTATCGTCGACTAGCGGGAGCTTCCGGGAGCTGTTTTTT. Residues: CASSLSSTSGSFRELFF.

In this sample, this clonotype turned up many times. The chain links TRBV2 to TRBJ1-5; 7 nucleotides line up with TRBD1. This CDR3 comprises 14 residues. Germline V gene lookup returns CDR1 SNHLY and CDR2 FYNNEI. J gave up 3 bases and V 7 bases, and 6 bases lay outside the gene matches. The CDR3 here is CASKGQRNNQPQHF. The CDR3 DNA follows: TGTGCCAGCAAGGGACAGCGAAACAATCAGCCCCAGCATTTT. Combining the CDR3 with reference TRBV2 and TRBJ1-5 gives the whole variable domain EPEVTQTPSHQVTQMGQEVILRCVPISNHLYFYWYRQILGQKVEFLVSFYNNEISEKSEIFDDQFSVERPDGSNFTLKIRSTKLEDSAMYFCASKGQRNNQPQHFGDGTRLSIL.

The chain is built from TRBV7-9 and TRBJ2-1, with D tentatively TRBD2 (5 bases). Looked up from germline, CDR1 is SEHNR and CDR2 is FQNEAQ (reference sequence). CDR3 length equals 13 residues. In DNA form, the CDR3 reads TGTGGAGCGGCGGAGTCCTCCTACAATGAGCAGTTCTTC. It is translated as CGAAESSYNEQFF.

The rearrangement uses TRBV7-3 and TRBJ2-1; TRBD2 might be the D (5 bases). Between the trimmed V and J ends, which lost 1 base and 5 bases, there was a span of 9 bases. The CDR3 has 14 amino acids. Germline V gives CDR1 SGHTA, CDR2 FQGTGA. As DNA, the CDR3 is TGTGCCAGCAGCTTAATTAGCGCCAACAATGAGCAGTTCTTC. This gives the protein CASSLISANNEQFF.

This chain joins TRBV3-1 and TRBJ1-2; D gene ambiguous. Trimming removed 6 bases from V and 4 bases from J, with 18 bases in between. The CDR3 extends over 15 amino acids. Germline loops: CDR1 LGHDT, CDR2 YNNKEL (reference sequence). In DNA, the CDR3 is TGTGCCAGCAGGGGTTTCACCGGGTTCGGCTATGGCTACACCTTC. It specifies CASRGFTGFGYGYTF.

J is TRBJ2-7 and V is TRBV7-9; D is perhaps TRBD1 (5 bases). The CDR3 has 16 amino acids. Trimming pared 1 base from V and 0 bases from J, leaving 13 bases between. Germline CDR1 is SEHNR and CDR2 is FQNEAQ (reference sequence). The CDR3 coding sequence is TGTGCCAGCAGCTTAGTTCAGGGAACGGGCTCCTACGAGCAGTACTTC. Translating gives CASSLVQGTGSYEQYF.

This clonotype has a count of ten or more. CDR3 nucleotides: TGTGCCAGCAGCTTGGGAGCAACTAGCGCCCTATACGAGCAGTACTTC. Protein: CASSLGATSALYEQYF. The chain combines TRBV7-2 with TRBJ2-7; the match to TRBD2 covers 7 bases. The V gene end was trimmed by 3 bases and the J gene end by 4 bases; junction bases not matched to a gene: 12. Germline lookup yields CDR1 SGHTA and CDR2 FQGNSA. The CDR3 has 16 amino acids. The complete variable domain, with remaining parts taken from reference TRBV7-2 and TRBJ2-7, reads GAGVSQSPSNKVTEKGKDVELRCDPISGHTALYWYRQSLGQGLEFLIYFQGNSAPDKSGLPSDRFSAERTGGSVSTLTIQRTQQEDSAVYLCASSLGATSALYEQYFGPGTRLTVT.

This chain connects TRBV19 to TRBJ2-6; D unclear. Trimming left V 3 bases short and J 1 base short, with 7 bases between. CDR1 is LNHDA, CDR2 SQIVND, per germline (reference sequence). The CDR3 runs to 15 residues. The CDR3 here is CASSMIKSGANVLTF. As DNA, the CDR3 is TGTGCCAGTAGTATGATCAAATCTGGGGCCAACGTCCTGACTTTC.

CDR3 region: CASSLHQGSTDTQYF. In DNA, the CDR3 is TGTGCCAGCAGTTTACACCAGGGTAGCACAGATACGCAGTATTTT. The V call is TRBV28, the J call TRBJ2-3, with D perhaps matching TRBD1 (5 bases). CDR3 length: 15 residues. V dropped 2 bases and J dropped 0 bases, with 9 bases sitting between them. The germline V gene encodes CDR1 MDHEN and CDR2 SYDVKM.

This clonotype was counted a few times. The gene calls are TRBV30 and TRBJ2-2; D possibly corresponds to TRBD2 (5 bases). CDR3 size: 17 residues. V dropped 0 bases and J dropped 0 bases, with 14 bases sitting between them. Germline CDR1 is GTSNPN and CDR2 is SVGIG (reference sequence). CDR3 loop: CAWSVRGRRSNTGELFF. CDR3 nucleotide sequence: TGTGCCTGGAGTGTACGGGGTAGGAGATCGAACACCGGGGAGCTGTTTTTT.

The table lists this clonotype with many counts. The rearrangement joins TRBV27 to TRBJ2-5; possibly TRBD1 or TRBD2 for D (5 bases each). Germline V gene sequence: CDR1 MNHEY, CDR2 SMNVEV (reference sequence). Trimming stripped 1 base from V and 2 bases from J, with 14 bases between. The CDR3 spans 16 residues. CDR3 nucleotides: TGTGCCAGCAGTTTATTAGGGGACGGAGGACAAGAGACCCAGTACTTC. It translates to CASSLLGDGGQETQYF.

This clonotype was seen only a few times. V and J are TRBV2 and TRBJ1-1, with a possible D match to TRBD1 (5 bases). CDR1 SNHLY and CDR2 FYNNEI come from the germline V gene. V lost 4 bases to trimming and J lost 10 bases, with 16 bases between them. The CDR3 consists of 13 residues. CDR3 residues: CASSGNPGLVAFF. The CDR3 DNA is TGTGCCAGCAGTGGGAACCCGGGGCTAGTAGCTTTCTTT.